A selection of T cell receptor beta chains follows, all from one sample in a study of T-cell memory formation after mild COVID-19. TCRdb passed the 5' RACE reads through MiXCR, listing each CDR3 protein once. Of roughly 150,000 distinct CDR3 sequences listed, under 15% are singletons. The sequenced sample was PBMCs or a T cell subset sorted from them (not recorded which). These receptors all stem from a man aged 18 to 29 who had mild COVID-19 (a few samples of this study predate the infection). Cell type and time point are not known. Each CDR3 is given with its conserved first and last residue. Fields, in order: clone size, J gene, D gene, V gene, CDR3 protein, CDR3 DNA. D genes are given only for firm matches. Size is omitted from some rows. Given values are once, few, many or a class for expanded clones.

abundance: many
j_gene: TRBJ1-2
d_gene: .
v_gene: TRBV11-2
CDR3aa: CASSLEPYKGPTF
CDR3nt: TGTGCCAGCAGCTTAGAGCCCTACAAGGGGCCCACCTTC

abundance: few
j_gene: TRBJ2-2
d_gene: .
v_gene: TRBV7-3
CDR3aa: CASSLNPGSGLFF
CDR3nt: TGTGCCAGCAGCTTAAACCCCGGGTCTGGGCTGTTTTTT

abundance: .
j_gene: TRBJ1-2
d_gene: .
v_gene: TRBV4-3
CDR3aa: CASRGFSRSGDYGYTF
CDR3nt: TGCGCCAGCAGGGGTTTTTCGAGGTCGGGGGACTATGGCTACACCTTC

abundance: few
j_gene: TRBJ1-5
d_gene: TRBD1
v_gene: TRBV12-3/TRBV12-4
CDR3aa: CASTPAGGIRQPQHF
CDR3nt: TGTGCCAGCACCCCGGCAGGGGGGATACGTCAGCCCCAGCATTTT

abundance: many
j_gene: TRBJ2-1
d_gene: TRBD2
v_gene: TRBV28
CDR3aa: CASSPPPSGGTHEQFF
CDR3nt: TGTGCCAGCAGTCCCCCCCCTAGCGGGGGGACCCATGAGCAGTTCTTC

abundance: many
j_gene: TRBJ2-7
d_gene: .
v_gene: TRBV7-2
CDR3aa: CASSLSQYEQYF
CDR3nt: TGTGCCAGCAGCTTATCCCAATACGAGCAGTACTTC

abundance: many
j_gene: TRBJ2-3
d_gene: TRBD1
v_gene: TRBV7-7
CDR3aa: CASSQTGVEDTQYF
CDR3nt: TGTGCCAGCAGCCAGACAGGGGTAGAAGATACGCAGTATTTT

abundance: medium-sized
j_gene: TRBJ2-1
d_gene: .
v_gene: TRBV18
CDR3aa: CASSPPAGTAYNEQFF
CDR3nt: TGTGCCAGCTCACCACCGGCGGGGACCGCCTACAATGAGCAGTTCTTC

abundance: .
j_gene: TRBJ2-5
d_gene: .
v_gene: TRBV5-1
CDR3aa: CASSRKGEETQYF
CDR3nt: TGCGCCAGCAGCCGGAAGGGCGAGGAGACCCAGTACTTC

abundance: .
j_gene: TRBJ2-7
d_gene: TRBD1
v_gene: TRBV2
CDR3aa: CASSRSGQNYEQYF
CDR3nt: TGTGCCAGCAGTCGATCGGGACAGAACTACGAGCAGTACTTC

abundance: .
j_gene: TRBJ1-1
d_gene: .
v_gene: TRBV20-1
CDR3aa: CSARDGRRTEAFF
CDR3nt: TGCAGTGCTAGAGATGGTCGGCGGACTGAAGCTTTCTTT

abundance: few
j_gene: TRBJ2-1
d_gene: .
v_gene: TRBV3-1
CDR3aa: CASSPWESSYNEQFF
CDR3nt: TGTGCCAGCAGCCCTTGGGAAAGCTCCTACAATGAGCAGTTCTTC

abundance: .
j_gene: TRBJ1-4
d_gene: .
v_gene: TRBV21-1
CDR3aa: CASSKQQGGVREKLFF
CDR3nt: TGTGCCAGCAGCAAACAACAGGGGGGAGTGAGGGAAAAACTGTTTTTT

abundance: .
j_gene: TRBJ2-7
d_gene: .
v_gene: TRBV28
CDR3aa: CASSLSQGRYEQYF
CDR3nt: TGTGCCAGCAGTTTAAGCCAGGGGAGGTACGAGCAGTACTTC